This T cell receptor beta chain was documented in a study of T cell responses to AZD1222 COVID-19 vaccine. Germline V gene sequence: CDR1 SGHRS, CDR2 YFSETQ. The CDR3 spans 14 residues. V lost 0 bases, J lost 9 bases, and 15 bases lay in between. The table came from immunoSEQ multiplex PCR; TCRdb's copy has only in-frame clones and leaves some out. The sample has roughly 120,000 clones; 70% to 90% are singletons. This specimen consisted of peripheral blood, obtained on day 0 of AZD1222 vaccination. The chain has TRBV5-1 and TRBJ1-2; a possible D gene is TRBD1 (6 bases). This sequence originates from an adult in good health. CDR3 DNA: TGCGCCAGCAGCTTGGGAAACAGGGACTCTAGCTACACCTTC. Protein sequence: CASSLGNRDSSYTF.